The 31 T cell receptor beta chains presented below share a single source sample, sequenced in a study of cytomegalovirus exposure and HLA in healthy donors. Clones were read by immunoSEQ multiplex PCR, and TCRdb kept only the in-frame ones, dropping some. The repertoire holds under 95,000 clones, under 95% seen once, with about 1.9% in the top ten. Sequences were obtained from PBMCs. The receptor source for this set is a man aged 30 to 45 in good health and CMV-seronegative.

The DNA of the CDR3 is TGTGCCAGCAGAGTGACTAGCGGGGTTTCAGGAACCGGGGAGCTGTTTTTT. This translates into CASRVTSGVSGTGELFF. The chain combines TRBV28 with TRBJ2-2, with 11 bases that match TRBD2. The junction had 11 bases not matched to a gene; V was cut back by 6 bases and J by 5 bases. Per the germline V gene, CDR1 is MDHEN and CDR2 is SYDVKM. The CDR3 sequence is 17 residues long.

Note on this clone: The junction and the germline gene differ at one end; a read error may be behind it. V gene TRBV18 combines with J gene TRBJ1-5, with TRBD1 identical over 9 bases. This CDR3 is 14 amino acids long. CDR1 KGHSH and CDR2 LQKENI come from the germline V gene. The CDR3 protein is CASSPQGADQPQHF. As DNA, the CDR3 is TGTGCCAGCTCGCCACAGGGGGCTGATCAGCCCCAGCATTTT.

The chain combines TRBV27 with TRBJ2-1; 8 positions match TRBD2. V gave up 2 bases and J gave up 7 bases; unmatched junction bases: 10. The germline V gene has CDR1 MNHEY and CDR2 SMNVEV (reference sequence). The CDR3 is 16 residues long. The CDR3 protein is CASSLKSGGTANEQFF. Written as DNA, the CDR3 is TGTGCCAGCAGTTTAAAGAGCGGGGGAACAGCTAATGAGCAGTTCTTC.

The chain uses TRBV28 and TRBJ1-1; 10 nucleotides agree with TRBD1. In germline, CDR1 is MDHEN, CDR2 SYDVKM. V dropped 6 bases and J dropped 1; count of bases not matched to a gene: 2. The CDR3 is 14 amino acids. The CDR3 protein is CASRTGGSNTEAFF. The DNA of the CDR3 is TGTGCCAGCAGGACAGGGGGCTCGAACACTGAAGCTTTCTTT.

The V call is TRBV29-1, the J call TRBJ2-3; 9 bases are a match to TRBD2. The V segment lost 4 bases and the J segment 3 bases; nucleotides outside the gene matches: 2. In germline, CDR1 is SQVTM, CDR2 ANQGSEA. CDR3 size: 13 residues. The DNA of the CDR3 is TGCAGCGTTGTGAGCGGGGGGACAGATACGCAGTATTTT. It is translated as CSVVSGGTDTQYF.

The chain employs TRBV6-4 and TRBJ2-3, with D tentatively TRBD1 (6 bases). Germline loops: CDR1 MRHNA, CDR2 SNTAGT. The CDR3 length is 14 residues. V was trimmed by 4 bases and J by 0 bases, leaving 8 bases between them. The CDR3 bases are TGTGCCAGCAGTGCAGGGGATAGCACAGATACGCAGTATTTT. It encodes CASSAGDSTDTQYF.

The chain is built from TRBV19 and TRBJ2-5, with D maybe TRBD2 (5 bases). V lost 4 bases, J lost 5 bases, and 14 bases lay in between. The CDR3 is made up of 14 amino acids. Looked up from germline, CDR1 is LNHDA and CDR2 is SQIVND (reference sequence). The CDR3 DNA sequence: TGTGCCAGTAGTAATGTCGGGGTTGGGGAGACCCAGTACTTC. Encoded protein: CASSNVGVGETQYF.

The chain has TRBV5-4 and TRBJ1-2, with 10 positions matching TRBD1. V dropped 3 bases and J dropped 2; count of bases not matched to a gene: 1. The CDR3 has 14 residues. Germline V gene sequence: CDR1 SGHNT, CDR2 YYREEE (reference sequence). The CDR3 reads CASSSDRGNYGYTF. The CDR3 DNA sequence: TGTGCCAGCAGCTCGGACAGGGGGAACTATGGCTACACCTTC.

The chain employs TRBV5-1 and TRBJ2-2, with a possible D match to TRBD1 (5 bases). CDR1 and CDR2 from the germline V gene are SGHRS and YFSETQ. CDR3 length: 16 residues. V lost 3 bases, J lost 3 bases, and 15 bases lay in between. The CDR3 loop reads CASSSYSDRYTGELFF. The DNA of the CDR3 is TGCGCCAGCAGCTCTTACTCCGACAGATACACCGGGGAGCTGTTTTTT.

The V and J genes are TRBV13 and TRBJ2-3, with 9 bases fitting TRBD2. CDR3 size: 16 residues. The V gene end was trimmed by 5 bases and the J gene end by 4 bases; junction bases not matched to a gene: 10. Germline CDR1 PRHDT, CDR2 FYEKMQ (reference sequence). The chain's CDR3 is CASSQGTSSLPDTQYF. The DNA for the CDR3 is TGTGCCAGCAGCCAAGGGACTAGCAGCCTGCCAGATACGCAGTATTTT.

V and J are TRBV11-3 and TRBJ2-5, with 11 positions matching TRBD1. Germline V CDR1 and CDR2: SGHNT, YENEEA. Trimming removed 4 bases from V and 5 bases from J; junction bases left unmatched: 6. This CDR3 has 15 residues. The CDR3 protein is CASSSRTGGDETQYF. The CDR3 region has the DNA TGTGCCAGCAGCTCGAGGACAGGGGGCGATGAGACCCAGTACTTC. Together with reference TRBV11-3 and TRBJ2-5, the CDR3 gives the full variable domain: EAGVVQSPRYKIIEKKQPVAFWCNPISGHNTLYWYLQNLGQGPELLIRYENEEAVDDSQLPKDRFSAERLKGVDSTLKIQPAELGDSAVYLCASSSRTGGDETQYFGPGTRLLVL.

This clone has a handful of counts. J is TRBJ2-1 and V is TRBV2, with 9 bases fitting TRBD2. The CDR3 runs to 12 residues. Per germline, CDR1 SNHLY and CDR2 FYNNEI. Trimming removed 0 bases from V and 16 bases from J; junction bases left unmatched: 4. The CDR3 spells CASSEAGLAIFF. The DNA for the CDR3 is TGTGCCAGCAGTGAAGCGGGACTAGCCATATTCTTC.

The V and J genes are TRBV4-1 and TRBJ2-7; 9 nucleotides align to TRBD2. The CDR3 spans 16 residues. Germline trimming cut 0 bases from V and 7 bases from J; bases unmatched to any gene: 10. Looked up from germline, CDR1 is MGHRA and CDR2 is YSYEKL. The CDR3 DNA reads as TGCGCCAGCAGCCAAGAATGGCGCGGGAGGGCCGATGAGCAGTACTTC. This sequence encodes CASSQEWRGRADEQYF.

CDR3 nucleotide sequence: TGTGCCAGCAGTTTATCGGGTAGGGGGTATGAAAAACTGTTTTTT. Translation: CASSLSGRGYEKLFF. The V call is TRBV27, the J call TRBJ1-4, with a possible D match to TRBD1 (6 bases). V was cut by 0 bases and J by 6 bases, with 11 bases left in between. Germline loops: CDR1 MNHEY, CDR2 SMNVEV (reference sequence). The CDR3 totals 15 residues.

The J gene is TRBJ2-5, the V gene TRBV29-1; 9 positions match TRBD1. CDR1 and CDR2 from the germline V gene are SQVTM and ANQGSEA. V trimming: 7 bases; J trimming: 4 bases; junction bases outside the gene matches: 10. CDR3 length: 14 residues. The CDR3 sequence: CSGGQGLSGETQYF. CDR3 sequence (DNA): TGCAGCGGAGGACAGGGGCTAAGCGGAGAGACCCAGTACTTC.

This clone showed up just once. This chain links TRBV10-1 with TRBJ2-3; TRBD1 matches 7 bases. CDR1 and CDR2 from the germline V gene are WNHNN and SYGVQD (reference sequence). V lost 6 bases and J lost 10; bases outside the gene matches: 10. This CDR3 comprises 13 residues. CDR3 in DNA: TGCGCCAGCAGAGAACAGGGGAATGGGGCGCAGTATTTT. This encodes CASREQGNGAQYF.

The V gene is TRBV28, the J gene TRBJ1-4, with D perhaps matching TRBD1 (5 bases). From germline, CDR1 is MDHEN and CDR2 SYDVKM. Trimming shortened V by 7 bases and J by 6 bases, and 12 bases separated the two germline ends. This CDR3 comprises 13 residues. The DNA for the CDR3 is TGTGCCAGCACCCCAGGGAGGTATGAAAAACTGTTTTTT. As protein: CASTPGRYEKLFF.

The V gene is TRBV28, the J gene TRBJ1-2; maybe TRBD1 (5 bases). CDR1 is MDHEN and CDR2 is SYDVKM in the germline V gene. CDR3 size: 15 residues. Between the trimmed V and J ends, which lost 1 base and 0 bases, there was a span of 9 bases. CDR3 protein: CASSLSGPPNYGYTF. CDR3 sequence (DNA): TGTGCCAGCAGTTTATCAGGGCCCCCTAACTATGGCTACACCTTC.

The CDR3 region is CASSVAGGTNQPQHF. CDR3 nucleotide sequence: TGCGCCAGCAGTGTTGCGGGGGGTACTAATCAGCCCCAGCATTTT. The chain has TRBV10-2 and TRBJ1-5, with a possible D match to TRBD1 (5 bases). V was shortened by 4 bases and J by 4 bases, with 14 bases between the two germline ends. Germline lookup yields CDR1 WSHSY and CDR2 SAAADI. This CDR3 has 15 amino acids.

The chain carries TRBV4-1 and TRBJ2-3; the D gene is possibly TRBD2 (6 bases). V was cut by 1 base and J by 1 base, with 12 bases left in between. Germline loops: CDR1 MGHRA, CDR2 YSYEKL. This CDR3 comprises 16 residues. CDR3 sequence: CASSQGRASGTDTQYF. In nucleotides, the CDR3 is TGCGCCAGCAGCCAAGGCCGAGCTAGCGGCACAGATACGCAGTATTTT.

The chain has TRBV30 and TRBJ2-2; 7 bases are shared with TRBD1. The J segment lost 3 bases and the V segment lost 2 bases, leaving 6 bases of the junction unmatched. The CDR3 consists of 15 residues. CDR1 is GTSNPN and CDR2 is SVGIG in the germline V gene (reference sequence). CDR3 protein: CAWSPTGRDTGELFF. CDR3 coding DNA: TGTGCCTGGAGTCCGACAGGGCGGGACACCGGGGAGCTGTTTTTT.

Comment on this clone: The same CDR3 arises from other DNA sequences in this sample as well. This chain links TRBV6-5 with TRBJ1-2; no reliable D call. With 2 bases removed from V and 8 bases from J, the gap between germline ends came to 6 bases. The CDR3 runs to 11 residues. The V gene's germline CDR1 is MNHEY and CDR2 SVGAGI. The CDR3 sequence is CASSYGGGYTF. CDR3 DNA sequence: TGTGCCAGCAGTTACGGAGGGGGCTACACCTTC.

V usage is TRBV9 and J usage is TRBJ2-7; 8 nucleotides line up with TRBD2. The CDR3 is made up of 18 amino acids. CDR1 SGDLS and CDR2 YYNGEE come from the germline V gene. Losses at the gene ends were 2 bases for V and 3 bases for J; bases not matched to a gene: 16. The CDR3 DNA sequence: TGTGCCAGCAGCGTTGACCCCCCCGGACTAGCAGATAACTACGAGCAGTACTTC. Protein product: CASSVDPPGLADNYEQYF.

The V and J genes are TRBV7-9 and TRBJ2-7; TRBD1 matches at 8 bases. The V segment lost 5 bases and the J segment 2 bases; nucleotides outside the gene matches: 8. CDR1 is SEHNR and CDR2 is FQNEAQ in the germline V gene (reference sequence). The length of the CDR3 is 15 residues. In nucleotides, the CDR3 is TGTGCCAGCAGCGACGGACAGGGCGGCACCTACGAGCAGTACTTC. Its protein product is CASSDGQGGTYEQYF. Together with reference TRBV7-9 and TRBJ2-7, the CDR3 gives the full variable domain: DTGVSQNPRHKITKRGQNVTFRCDPISEHNRLYWYRQTLGQGPEFLTYFQNEAQLEKSRLLSDRFSAERPKGSFSTLEIQRTEQGDSAMYLCASSDGQGGTYEQYFGPGTRLTVT.

The chain uses TRBV2 and TRBJ1-2, with 10 positions matching TRBD1. Germline V gene sequence: CDR1 SNHLY, CDR2 FYNNEI. This CDR3 is built from 14 residues. The V gene end was trimmed by 10 bases and the J gene end by 2 bases; junction bases not matched to a gene: 7. CDR3 sequence reads: CATRDRGQNYGYTF. The CDR3 coding sequence is TGTGCCACCCGAGACAGGGGGCAAAACTATGGCTACACCTTC.

V is TRBV5-6 and J is TRBJ1-3, with a tentative D call TRBD1 (5 bases). CDR1 is SGHDT, CDR2 YYEEEE, per germline. The ends were cut back, 4 bases at V and 0 bases at J, with 11 bases in the middle. The CDR3 has 15 residues. The CDR3 bases are TGTGCCAGCAGCGCACCAGGGTTCTCTGGAAACACCATATATTTT. Residues: CASSAPGFSGNTIYF.

This chain joins TRBV28 and TRBJ1-4, with D possibly being TRBD1 (5 bases). The CDR3 covers 14 residues. Germline CDR1 and CDR2: MDHEN and SYDVKM. Trimming pared 5 bases from V and 2 bases from J, leaving 9 bases between. This CDR3 is CASSLGGTNEKLFF. For the CDR3, the DNA is TGTGCCAGCAGTCTCGGGGGGACTAATGAAAAACTGTTTTTT. Looking up the rest from reference TRBV28 and TRBJ1-4 gives the full variable domain: DVKVTQSSRYLVKRTGEKVFLECVQDMDHENMFWYRQDPGLGLRLIYFSYDVKMKEKGDIPEGYSVSREKKERFSLILESASTNQTSMYLCASSLGGTNEKLFFGSGTQLSVL.

V gene TRBV2 combines with J gene TRBJ2-5; TRBD1 aligns across 11 bases. CDR1 and CDR2 from the germline V gene are SNHLY and FYNNEI. J lost 2 bases, V lost 6 bases, and 5 bases had no gene match. The CDR3 sequence is 15 residues long. CDR3 in DNA: TGTGCCAGCAGCTGGGACAGGGGGAAACAAGAGACCCAGTACTTC. Its translation: CASSWDRGKQETQYF.

The chain couples TRBV5-1 to TRBJ2-3; 10 nucleotides agree with TRBD2. In germline, CDR1 is SGHRS, CDR2 YFSETQ. The CDR3 covers 15 residues. V lost 0 bases, J lost 4 bases, and 2 bases stayed unmatched. CDR3 in amino acids: CASSLERGGPDTQYF. The DNA of the CDR3 is TGCGCCAGCAGCTTGGAGCGGGGGGGTCCAGATACGCAGTATTTT. Full variable domain (rest looked up from reference TRBV5-1 and TRBJ2-3): KAGVTQTPRYLIKTRGQQVTLSCSPISGHRSVSWYQQTPGQGLQFLFEYFSETQRNKGNFPGRFSGRQFSNSRSEMNVSTLELGDSALYLCASSLERGGPDTQYFGPGTRLTVL.

V is TRBV2 and J is TRBJ1-1; D gene ambiguous. The CDR3 is 15 residues long. Germline assignment: CDR1 SNHLY and CDR2 FYNNEI. V was shortened by 5 bases and J by 4 bases, with 17 bases between the two germline ends. The CDR3 loop is CASSSEGGLGTEAFF. The CDR3 coding sequence is TGTGCCAGCAGTTCCGAGGGAGGGCTTGGCACTGAAGCTTTCTTT.

The rearrangement links TRBV11-2 to TRBJ2-7; D is ambiguous. Per the germline V gene, CDR1 is SGHAT and CDR2 is FQNNGV. Trimming left V 1 base short and J 6 bases short, with 10 bases between. The CDR3 has 13 amino acids. The DNA of the CDR3 is TGTGCCAGCAGCTTAGGCCGCCTATCCGAGCAGTACTTC. This sequence encodes CASSLGRLSEQYF.